This TCR beta chain comes out of a study of patients and donors after allogeneic stem cell transplantation. TCRdb reanalysed the RT-PCR reads using MiXCR and keeps one entry per CDR3 protein. Here the sample spans roughly 940,000 distinct CDR3 sequences, more than 15% being singletons. In its sample, this clonotype was seen a few times. The V end lost 0 bases, the J end lost 3 bases, and 9 bases lay between the germline ends. CDR3 length: 14 amino acids. CDR1 and CDR2 from the germline V gene are SGHRS and YFSETQ. This sequence was found in a human donor who was either an allogeneic HSCT recipient or a stem cell or donor lymphocyte infusion donor (not recorded which). It is not recorded whose cells these are; they may come from a transplant donor. Specimen: blood, either unsorted or a sorted T cell fraction (not recorded which). The rearrangement links TRBV5-1 to TRBJ2-5; unclear D gene. CDR3 region: CASSLDYAKETQYF. DNA of the CDR3: TGCGCCAGCAGCTTGGACTACGCTAAAGAGACCCAGTACTTC.